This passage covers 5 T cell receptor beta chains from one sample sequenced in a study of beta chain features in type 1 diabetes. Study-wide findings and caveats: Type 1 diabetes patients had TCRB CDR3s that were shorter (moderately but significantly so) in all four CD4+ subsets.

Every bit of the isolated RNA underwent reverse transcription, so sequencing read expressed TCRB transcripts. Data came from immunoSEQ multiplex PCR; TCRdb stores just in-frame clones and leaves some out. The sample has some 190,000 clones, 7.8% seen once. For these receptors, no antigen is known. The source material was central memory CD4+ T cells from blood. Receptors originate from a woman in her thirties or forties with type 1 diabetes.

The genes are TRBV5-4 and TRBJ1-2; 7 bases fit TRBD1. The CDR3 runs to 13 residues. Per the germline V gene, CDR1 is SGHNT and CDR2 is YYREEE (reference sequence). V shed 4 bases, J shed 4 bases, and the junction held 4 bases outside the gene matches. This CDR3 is CASSAQGVYGYTF. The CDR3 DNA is TGTGCCAGCAGCGCCCAGGGGGTCTATGGCTACACCTTC.

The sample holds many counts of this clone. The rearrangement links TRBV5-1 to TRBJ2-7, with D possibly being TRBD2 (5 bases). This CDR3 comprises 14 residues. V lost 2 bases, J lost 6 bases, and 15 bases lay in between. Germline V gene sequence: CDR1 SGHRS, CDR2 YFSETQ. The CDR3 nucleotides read TGCGCCAGCAGCTTCGACCGACCGGAGGCCGAGCAGTACTTC. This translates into CASSFDRPEAEQYF.

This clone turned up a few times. The CDR3 here is CASRSILYGYTF. CDR3 sequence (DNA): TGTGCCAGCAGGTCAATACTCTATGGCTACACCTTC. The chain uses TRBV27 and TRBJ1-2, with D hard to call. The CDR3 sequence is 12 residues long. V lost 6 bases and J 4 bases, leaving 9 bases between the germline ends. Germline CDR1 is MNHEY and CDR2 is SMNVEV (reference sequence).

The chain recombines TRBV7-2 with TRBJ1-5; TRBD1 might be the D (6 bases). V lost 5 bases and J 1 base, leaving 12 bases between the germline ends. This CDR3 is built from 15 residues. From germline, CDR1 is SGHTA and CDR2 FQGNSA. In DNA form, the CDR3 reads TGTGCCAGCAGCATCCAAGGGACAAGCAATCAGCCCCAGCATTTT. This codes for CASSIQGTSNQPQHF.

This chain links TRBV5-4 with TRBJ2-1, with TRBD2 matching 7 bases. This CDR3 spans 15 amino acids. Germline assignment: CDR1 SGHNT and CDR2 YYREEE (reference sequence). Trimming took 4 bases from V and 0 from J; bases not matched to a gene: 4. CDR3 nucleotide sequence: TGTGCCAGCAGCCACCGGGACTACTCCTACAATGAGCAGTTCTTC. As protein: CASSHRDYSYNEQFF.